The 10 T cell receptor beta chains reported below all come from one sample, sequenced in a study of blood T cell repertoires in COVID-19. The data were produced by immunoSEQ multiplex PCR, yet TCRdb's version contains in-frame clones alone and is incomplete. The data show about 480,000 clones, about 89% seen once. The sample taken for sequencing was peripheral blood. Source of these receptors: a woman between 50 and 59 years old with COVID-19, enrolled during active disease.

The V gene is TRBV2, the J gene TRBJ1-2; a possible D gene is TRBD1 (5 bases). This CDR3 contains 15 residues. Trimming cost V 10 bases and J 5 bases, with 23 bases left between them. Looked up from germline, CDR1 is SNHLY and CDR2 is FYNNEI. CDR3 amino acids: CATKKTGTELYGYTF. CDR3 nucleotides: TGTGCCACCAAAAAAACCGGGACTGAACTTTATGGCTACACCTTC.

V gene TRBV5-1 combines with J gene TRBJ2-3; a weak D match, TRBD2 (7 bases). The V gene lost 0 bases and the J gene lost 1 base, with 12 bases spanning the gap. The length of the CDR3 is 16 residues. The germline CDR1 and CDR2 sequences are SGHRS and YFSETQ. The DNA for the CDR3 is TGCGCCAGCAGCTTGGAGGGGGGGCCCGGCACAGATACGCAGTATTTT. Translating gives CASSLEGGPGTDTQYF.

The chain combines TRBV2 with TRBJ2-3; D is possibly TRBD2 (6 bases). The CDR3 contains 15 residues. Germline V gene lookup returns CDR1 SNHLY and CDR2 FYNNEI. V was pared by 7 bases and J by 3 bases, with 17 bases between. The CDR3 region has the DNA TGTGCCAGCATCCGACGGGGAGGCGGAACAGATACGCAGTATTTT. Translation gives CASIRRGGGTDTQYF.

This chain uses TRBV2 with TRBJ1-4; TRBD1 matches at 7 bases. Trimming removed 1 base from V and 8 bases from J; junction bases left unmatched: 7. Per the germline V gene, CDR1 is SNHLY and CDR2 is FYNNEI. The CDR3 is 15 residues long. CDR3 in amino acids: CASSEGRARGEKLFF. In nucleotides, the CDR3 is TGTGCCAGCAGTGAAGGCCGGGCCAGGGGGGAAAAACTGTTTTTT.

In this sample, this clone turned up once. The chain couples TRBV6-5 to TRBJ2-1, with a possible D match to TRBD1 (5 bases). CDR1 MNHEY and CDR2 SVGAGI come from the germline V gene. CDR3 size: 14 residues. Deletions cut 10 bases from V and 3 bases from J, with 16 bases between. The DNA for the CDR3 is TGTGCCAACGCCTTTTATGACAGCTACAATGAGCAGTTCTTC. It yields the protein CANAFYDSYNEQFF.

V gene TRBV2 combines with J gene TRBJ1-5; weak D call: TRBD1 (5 bases). Looked up from germline, CDR1 is SNHLY and CDR2 is FYNNEI. V dropped 6 bases and J dropped 5 bases, with 14 bases sitting between them. CDR3 length: 14 amino acids. Written as DNA, the CDR3 is TGTGCCAGCAGGGGGCCATTAGGGGATCAGCCCCAGCATTTT. Its translation is CASRGPLGDQPQHF. Supplemented by reference TRBV2 and TRBJ1-5, the full variable domain reads EPEVTQTPSHQVTQMGQEVILRCVPISNHLYFYWYRQILGQKVEFLVSFYNNEISEKSEIFDDQFSVERPDGSNFTLKIRSTKLEDSAMYFCASRGPLGDQPQHFGDGTRLSIL.

The chain has TRBV2 and TRBJ1-5; tentative D call: TRBD1 (5 bases). Trimming shortened V by 0 bases and J by 6 bases, and 9 bases separated the two germline ends. The CDR3 length is 14 residues. The germline V gene encodes CDR1 SNHLY and CDR2 FYNNEI. The CDR3 nucleotides are TGTGCCAGCAGTGAAGCAAGGGGCCGTCAGCCCCAGCATTTT. As protein: CASSEARGRQPQHF.

This chain connects TRBV7-7 to TRBJ2-5, with 8 bases that match TRBD2. This CDR3 is built from 13 residues. CDR1 SSHAT and CDR2 FNYEAQ come from the germline V gene (reference sequence). V trimming: 5 bases; J trimming: 1 base; junction bases outside the gene matches: 0. The DNA of the CDR3 is TGTGCCAGCAGCACTAGCGGCCAAGAGACCCAGTACTTC. This translates into CASSTSGQETQYF.

The chain combines TRBV6-5 with TRBJ1-2; D might be TRBD1 (5 bases). Germline V gene sequence: CDR1 MNHEY, CDR2 SVGAGI. Deletions cut 8 bases from V and 1 base from J, with 17 bases between. This CDR3 spans 15 amino acids. In DNA, the CDR3 is TGTGCCAGCGATCTTATGACAGAAAGTAACTATGGCTACACCTTC. Its protein product is CASDLMTESNYGYTF.

V gene TRBV27 combines with J gene TRBJ1-2, with 8 bases that match TRBD1. J lost 3 bases, V lost 0 bases, and 0 bases had no gene match. There are 14 residues in the CDR3. Per germline, CDR1 MNHEY and CDR2 SMNVEV (reference sequence). The CDR3 protein is CASSLSTGDYGYTF. The CDR3 region has the DNA TGTGCCAGCAGTTTATCGACAGGGGACTATGGCTACACCTTC.